A single T cell receptor beta chain is shown here with its context. Its antigen remains undetermined. No base quality values were provided; no much bigger clone lies one nucleotide off. The entry originates in a study of T cell clonotyping in hematopoietic cell transplantation (dated by TCRdb to the early 2020s). At the level of the whole study: Pretransplant samples from recipients were collected after cytoreduction. Patient recruitment ran from 2015 to January 2017, and follow-up continued until late 2020 or death. A total of under 150 blood samples were collected in the study from roughly 33 consecutive transplant recipients and their related donors. General study outcomes and caveats: The sample size was limited, and CD4 and CD8 repertoire contributions could not be separated because cells were not sorted. A decrease in recipient TCR diversity was observed after transplant, and a progressive increase in pathologically expanded clonotypes was seen from day 30 to day 180. Donor and pretransplant recipient Inverse Simpson Index values predicted broader posttransplant TCR repertoire diversity. Just a small fraction of recipient repertoires overlapped with donor repertoires, and more than 95% appeared de novo at the given depth.

With the immunoSEQ assay, which is a bias-controlled multiplex PCR relying on V- and J-specific primers, TCR beta CDR3 regions were amplified from genomic DNA. In a second PCR step, the CDR3 amplicons were tagged with a proprietary barcode plus Illumina adapter sequences. CDR3 libraries were sequenced on an Illumina MiSeq instrument. On the study's bioinformatics: Export and quality control were done with immunoSEQ Analyzer 3.0, while downstream analyses used R Bioconductor and Immunarch. Only productive rearrangements in the normalized downsampled data set were used to calculate repertoire metrics. In the normalized cohort, clonotypes with more than 5 templates were defined as pathologically expanded. The Inverse Simpson Index was used to measure repertoire diversity. To capture all clonotypes, CMV-specificity analyses were performed on the non-normalized data set. Held by TCRdb, this immuneACCESS table contains in-frame sequences only and omits some clones. Under half of the omission traces to an unresolved V gene where checked; the cause of the rest is unknown. V and J calls and clone size are given by that table; D and trimming were obtained from the DNA. The sample data list tens of thousands of clones, and 95% of these were observed just once. Of the sample, around 1.5% falls within the top ten clones.

V is cut by 4 bases and J by 0 bases, and the space between the germline ends is 19 bases. CDR3 length: 17 amino acids, cysteine to phenylalanine. The kept DNA is CDR3 alone, 51 bases in frame from the first base. CDR1 is given as SGHTA and CDR2 as FQGNSA, both from the germline V gene. According to the study, the label for this sample's time point signals: recipient sample about 28 days before transplant, after cytoreduction. Blood from recipients was drawn roughly 28 days before transplant, then again at days 30, 100 and 180 after transplant. Nuclei Lysis Solution was used to extract genomic DNA from fresh or cryopreserved unfractionated peripheral blood mononuclear cells.

This clonotype was sampled from a man aged 35-49 years with chronic myeloid leukemia. Some clones in this sample may be carry-over from other donors' samples. Sequencing used peripheral blood mononuclear cells, obtained before stem cell transplant. The chain couples TRBV7-2 to TRBJ2-7, and TRBD1 may be the D gene, going by 6 matching bases. The CDR3 corresponds to CASSSSTPTGGSYEQYF. The nucleotides are TGTGCCAGCAGCTCCAGTACACCGACAGGAGGCTCCTACGAGCAGTACTTC.